Given below is one T cell receptor beta chain in context. The V and J ends lost 4 bases and 13 bases respectively, with 14 bases between them. CDR1 and CDR2 (germline): MNHNS, SASEGT. This CDR3 is built from 12 residues. This entry belongs to a study of cytomegalovirus exposure and HLA in healthy donors. The primer mix had 60 Vbeta and 13 Jbeta primers. The assay was immunoSEQ multiplex PCR, and TCRdb's table has in-frame clones only and misses some. The sample has some 130,000 clones; about 76% are singletons. The V and J genes are TRBV6-1 and TRBJ2-1; possibly TRBD1 for D (5 bases). Sequenced material: PBMCs. The clonotype originates from a man between 18 and 35 years old in good health and CMV-seronegative. This CDR3 reads CASSAQGYHQFF. CDR3 coding DNA: TGTGCCAGCAGTGCCCAGGGATACCATCAGTTCTTC.